This T cell receptor beta chain is drawn from a study of blood T cell repertoires in COVID-19. Study details: Researchers got acute and convalescent COVID-19 samples from the United States, Italy and Spain. The cDNA or gDNA used as material had been derived from T cells, B-cell-depleted T cells, or PBMCs.

The V gene's germline CDR1 is LNHDA and CDR2 SQIVND (reference sequence). This CDR3 has 15 amino acids. V lost 5 bases, J lost 0 bases, and 13 bases lay in between. Per the authors' pipeline: Amplification of reference gene primers provided the estimated nucleated cell counts. Clones were read by immunoSEQ multiplex PCR, and TCRdb kept only the in-frame ones, dropping some. Clonal size and the V and J genes are those of that table, whereas D and trimming came from the DNA. The data show fewer than 200,000 clones, roughly 85% seen once. The J gene is TRBJ1-1, the V gene TRBV19; D perhaps matches TRBD1 (5 bases). This receptor was identified in a human donor with acute or convalescent COVID-19. The donor label of this sample is uncertain. Sequenced sample: peripheral blood. The CDR3 nucleotides read TGTGCCAGTAGTGGGGATCGACAGCTGAACACTGAAGCTTTCTTT. Translating it yields CASSGDRQLNTEAFF. Full variable domain (missing parts from reference TRBV19 and TRBJ1-1): DGGITQSPKYLFRKEGQNVTLSCEQNLNHDAMYWYRQDPGQGLRLIYYSQIVNDFQKGDIAEGYSVSREKKESFPLTVTSAQKNPTAFYLCASSGDRQLNTEAFFGQGTRLTVV.